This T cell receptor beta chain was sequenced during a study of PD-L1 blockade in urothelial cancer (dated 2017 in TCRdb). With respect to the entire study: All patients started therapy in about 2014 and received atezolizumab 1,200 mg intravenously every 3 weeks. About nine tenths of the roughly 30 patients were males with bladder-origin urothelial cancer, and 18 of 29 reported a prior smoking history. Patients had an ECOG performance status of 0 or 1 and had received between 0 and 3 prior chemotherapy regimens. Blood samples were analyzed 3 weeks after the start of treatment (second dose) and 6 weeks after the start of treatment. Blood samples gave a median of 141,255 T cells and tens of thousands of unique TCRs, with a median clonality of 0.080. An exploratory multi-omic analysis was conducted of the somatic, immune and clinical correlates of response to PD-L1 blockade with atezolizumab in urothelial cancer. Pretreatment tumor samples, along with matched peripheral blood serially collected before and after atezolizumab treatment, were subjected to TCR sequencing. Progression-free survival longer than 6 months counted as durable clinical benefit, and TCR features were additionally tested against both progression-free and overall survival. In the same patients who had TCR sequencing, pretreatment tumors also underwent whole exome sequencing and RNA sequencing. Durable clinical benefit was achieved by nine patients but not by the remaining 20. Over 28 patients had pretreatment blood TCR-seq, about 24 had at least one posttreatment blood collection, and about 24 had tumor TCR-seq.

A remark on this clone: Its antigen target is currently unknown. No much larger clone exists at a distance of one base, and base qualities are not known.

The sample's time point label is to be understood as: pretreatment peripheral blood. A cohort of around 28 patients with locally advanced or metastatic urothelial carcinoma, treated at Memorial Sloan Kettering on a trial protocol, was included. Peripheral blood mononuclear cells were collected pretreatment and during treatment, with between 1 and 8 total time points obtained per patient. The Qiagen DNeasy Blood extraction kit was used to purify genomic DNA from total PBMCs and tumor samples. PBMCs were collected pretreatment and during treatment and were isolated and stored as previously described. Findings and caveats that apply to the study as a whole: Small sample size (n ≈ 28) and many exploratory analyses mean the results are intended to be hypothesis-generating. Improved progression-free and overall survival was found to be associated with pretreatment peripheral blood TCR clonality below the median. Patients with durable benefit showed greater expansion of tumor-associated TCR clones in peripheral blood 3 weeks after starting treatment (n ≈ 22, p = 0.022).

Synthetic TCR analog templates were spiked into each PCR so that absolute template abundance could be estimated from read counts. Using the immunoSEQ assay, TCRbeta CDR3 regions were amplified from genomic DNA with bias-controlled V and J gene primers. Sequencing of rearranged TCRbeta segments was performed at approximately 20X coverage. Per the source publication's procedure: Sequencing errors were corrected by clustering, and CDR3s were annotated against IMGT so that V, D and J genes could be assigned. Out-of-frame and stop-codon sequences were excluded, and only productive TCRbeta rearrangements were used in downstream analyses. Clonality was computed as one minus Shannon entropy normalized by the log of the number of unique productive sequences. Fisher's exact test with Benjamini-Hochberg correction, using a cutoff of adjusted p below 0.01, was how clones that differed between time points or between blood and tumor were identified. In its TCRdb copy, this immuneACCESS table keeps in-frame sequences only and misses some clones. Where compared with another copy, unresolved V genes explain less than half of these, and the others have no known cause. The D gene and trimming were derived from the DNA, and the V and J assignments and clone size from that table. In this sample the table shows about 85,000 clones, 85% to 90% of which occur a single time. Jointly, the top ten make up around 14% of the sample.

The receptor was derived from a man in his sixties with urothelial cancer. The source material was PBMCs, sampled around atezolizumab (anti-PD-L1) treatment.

CDR3 reads: CASSQVLAGETQYF. The nucleotides are TGCGCCAGCAGCCAGGTACTAGCGGGAGAGACCCAGTACTTC. The sequence joins TRBV4-3 to TRBJ2-5, and TRBD2 aligns with 9 junction nucleotides. Spanning cysteine to phenylalanine, the CDR3 consists of 14 amino acids. The DNA shown is the 42-base CDR3, in frame from base 1. Ends trimmed: V by 3 bases, J by 4 bases; bases unmatched to a gene: 3. The germline V gene encodes CDR1 LGHNA and CDR2 YSLEER.